The next 27 T cell receptor beta chains were all read from a single sample in a study of human T cells and chemical hapten exposure. TCRdb ran MiXCR on the RACE reads and lists one entry per CDR3 protein. The sample carries about 380,000 distinct CDR3 sequences, 5% to 6.5% recorded once. This sample's time point: pre-sensitization, week 0. Indicated treatment: therapeutic diphenylcyclopropenone sensitization with weekly scalp DPC. The sample was whole blood, taken in connection with sensitization to the hapten diphenylcyclopropenone (DPC). The receptors derive from a woman aged 45-60 years with alopecia areata. Some clones in this sample may be carry-over from other donors' samples.

This clonotype was seen only a few times. The chain has TRBV20-1 and TRBJ2-7; TRBD2 matches at 10 bases. V lost 0 bases and J lost 2; bases outside the gene matches: 4. CDR1 DFQATT and CDR2 SNEGSKA come from the germline V gene (reference sequence). The CDR3 extends over 15 amino acids. CDR3 protein: CSARDPGTSAYEQYF. Written as DNA, the CDR3 is TGCAGTGCTAGAGATCCCGGGACTAGCGCCTACGAGCAGTACTTC.

This clonotype was counted between two and nine times. The rearrangement joins TRBV9 to TRBJ1-1; tentative D call: TRBD1 (5 bases). CDR3 length: 13 residues. Looked up from germline, CDR1 is SGDLS and CDR2 is YYNGEE. V lost 4 bases and J 4 bases, leaving 11 bases between the germline ends. The CDR3 sequence is CASSMGRGTEAFF. In DNA, the CDR3 is TGTGCCAGCAGCATGGGAAGGGGCACTGAAGCTTTCTTT.

Many counts were recorded for this clonotype. The chain uses TRBV4-2 and TRBJ1-1; 8 bases align to TRBD1. Germline CDR1 is LGHNA and CDR2 is YNFKEQ. The CDR3 runs to 15 residues. This CDR3 reads CASGSTSTGVTEAFF. CDR3 DNA sequence: TGTGCTAGCGGTTCTACCTCGACAGGGGTAACTGAAGCTTTCTTT.

This clonotype occurred many times. CDR3 sequence: CASAWGGYNEQFF. CDR3 nucleotides: TGTGCCAGCGCTTGGGGCGGATACAATGAGCAGTTCTTC. This chain uses TRBV7-3 with TRBJ2-1; D possibly corresponds to TRBD1 (5 bases). This CDR3 has 13 amino acids. CDR1 SGHTA and CDR2 FQGTGA come from the germline V gene. V shed 8 bases and J shed 4 bases, with 12 bases lying between them.

This clonotype was counted ten times or more. The J gene is TRBJ1-5, the V gene TRBV5-1; possible D gene TRBD1, 6 bases. The germline V and J ends were trimmed by 4 bases and 10 bases, with 18 bases remaining between them. Germline V gives CDR1 SGHRS, CDR2 YFSETQ. The CDR3 length is 14 residues. The CDR3 region is CASSPQGGSVPQHF. The CDR3 nucleotides are TGCGCCAGCAGCCCACAGGGAGGGTCGGTACCCCAGCATTTT.

This clonotype was recorded a few times. The chain combines TRBV19 with TRBJ2-7; 11 positions match TRBD1. The length of the CDR3 is 15 residues. The V gene end was trimmed by 3 bases and the J gene end by 5 bases; junction bases not matched to a gene: 6. Germline lookup yields CDR1 LNHDA and CDR2 SQIVND (reference sequence). The CDR3, as DNA: TGTGCCAGTAGTATCCCGGGACAGGGGGTCCACGAGCAGTACTTC. Translating gives CASSIPGQGVHEQYF. Complete variable domain (other parts from reference TRBV19 and TRBJ2-7): DGGITQSPKYLFRKEGQNVTLSCEQNLNHDAMYWYRQDPGQGLRLIYYSQIVNDFQKGDIAEGYSVSREKKESFPLTVTSAQKNPTAFYLCASSIPGQGVHEQYFGPGTRLTVT.

This clonotype came up many times. The genes are TRBV10-3 and TRBJ1-2, with D possibly being TRBD1 (5 bases). The CDR3 loop spans 14 amino acids. Trimming shortened V by 2 bases and J by 4 bases, and 11 bases separated the two germline ends. CDR1 is ENHRY, CDR2 SYGVKD, per germline. The CDR3 DNA is TGTGCCATCAGTGAGCAGGGACGGGTCTATGGCTACACCTTC. It yields the protein CAISEQGRVYGYTF.

The chain is built from TRBV7-2 and TRBJ2-2; D ambiguous. Trimming pared 1 base from V and 4 bases from J, leaving 7 bases between. Germline CDR1 SGHTA, CDR2 FQGNSA. CDR3 length equals 14 residues. CDR3 DNA: TGTGCCAGCAGCTTAGAACCACCCACCGGGGAGCTGTTTTTT. Its translation: CASSLEPPTGELFF.

This clonotype was observed many times. The J gene is TRBJ2-1, the V gene TRBV5-6; 10 bases line up with TRBD2. Germline-derived CDR1 and CDR2 are SGHDT and YYEEEE. The CDR3 totals 15 residues. The V and J ends lost 4 bases and 8 bases, in that order; junction bases with no gene match: 9. As DNA, the CDR3 is TGTGCCAGCAGCCAAAGACTAGCGGGTTTCGATGAGCAGTTCTTC. Residues: CASSQRLAGFDEQFF.

This clonotype turned up a few times. This chain connects TRBV20-1 to TRBJ1-3; D gene unclear. The V and J ends lost 6 bases and 0 bases respectively, with 12 bases between them. The CDR3 length is 14 residues. CDR1 and CDR2 (germline): DFQATT, SNEGSKA (reference sequence). CDR3 in amino acids: CSAPDGSSGNTIYF. The DNA for the CDR3 is TGCAGTGCCCCGGACGGAAGCTCTGGAAACACCATATATTTT.

The chain links TRBV4-3 to TRBJ2-1; TRBD2 matches at 10 bases. Germline CDR1 reads LGHNA; CDR2 reads YSLEER. Germline trimming cut 3 bases from V and 7 bases from J; bases unmatched to any gene: 3. The CDR3 covers 14 residues. CDR3 sequence reads: CASSQGTSVNEQFF. For the CDR3, the DNA is TGCGCCAGCAGCCAGGGGACTAGCGTGAATGAGCAGTTCTTC.

The gene calls are TRBV20-1 and TRBJ1-2; D perhaps matches TRBD1 (5 bases). Per germline, CDR1 DFQATT and CDR2 SNEGSKA (reference sequence). The CDR3 is made up of 15 amino acids. V was clipped by 0 bases and J by 1 base, with 12 bases between them. The CDR3 coding sequence is TGCAGTGCTAGAGATTACCAGGGAGATAACTATGGCTACACCTTC. This encodes CSARDYQGDNYGYTF.

The chain joins TRBV25-1 to TRBJ1-5; D remains unclear. Trimming left V 4 bases short and J 2 bases short, with 6 bases between. The CDR3 covers 13 residues. Germline values: CDR1 MGHDK, CDR2 SYGVNS. CDR3 in amino acids: CASSAPGNQPQHF. The CDR3 DNA sequence: TGTGCCAGCAGTGCCCCTGGCAATCAGCCCCAGCATTTT. The full variable domain, its missing parts supplied by reference TRBV25-1 and TRBJ1-5, is EADIYQTPRYLVIGTGKKITLECSQTMGHDKMYWYQQDPGMELHLIHYSYGVNSTEKGDLSSESTVSRIRTEHFPLTLESARPSHTSQYLCASSAPGNQPQHFGDGTRLSIL.

The chain links TRBV28 to TRBJ1-2; no firm D call. The CDR3 covers 16 residues. V was trimmed by 5 bases and J by 4 bases, leaving 20 bases between them. Germline V gene lookup returns CDR1 MDHEN and CDR2 SYDVKM. The CDR3 loop is CASSRGPTSVSYGYTF. Written as DNA, the CDR3 is TGTGCCAGCAGTCGCGGGCCCACCTCTGTAAGCTATGGCTACACCTTC.

The gene calls are TRBV20-1 and TRBJ2-4; TRBD2 matches 10 bases. Germline values: CDR1 DFQATT, CDR2 SNEGSKA (reference sequence). V lost 3 bases and J lost 6; bases outside the gene matches: 5. The CDR3 covers 14 residues. The CDR3 loop reads CSAREAGGPNIQYF. CDR3 nucleotides: TGCAGTGCTAGGGAAGCGGGAGGGCCAAACATTCAGTACTTC.

The chain employs TRBV2 and TRBJ1-1; 10 nucleotides line up with TRBD1. The CDR3 length is 15 residues. The V and J ends lost 8 bases and 1 base, in that order; junction bases with no gene match: 7. The germline gives CDR1 SNHLY, CDR2 FYNNEI. The CDR3 DNA reads TGTGCCAGCGGGGGGGACAGGGGACCGAACACTGAAGCTTTCTTT. Translated, it gives CASGGDRGPNTEAFF.

This clonotype was picked up a small number of times. J is TRBJ2-2 and V is TRBV12-3 or TRBV12-4, with D unclear. V lost 8 bases to trimming and J lost 6 bases, with 7 bases between them. The CDR3 has 11 residues. The CDR3 spells CASRVAGELFF. The CDR3 region has the DNA TGTGCCAGCCGTGTCGCCGGGGAGCTGTTTTTT.

CDR3 sequence reads: CASSPGSDYEQYF. The DNA of the CDR3 is TGCGCCAGCAGCCCCGGTTCGGACTACGAGCAGTACTTC. The gene calls are TRBV5-1 and TRBJ2-7; unclear D gene. V was pared by 4 bases and J by 3 bases, with 11 bases between. This CDR3 has 13 amino acids. Per the germline V gene, CDR1 is SGHRS and CDR2 is YFSETQ.

The V gene is TRBV28, the J gene TRBJ2-7; a weak D match, TRBD2 (5 bases). The CDR3 is 13 amino acids. The germline V gene encodes CDR1 MDHEN and CDR2 SYDVKM. Trimming stripped 10 bases from V and 5 bases from J, with 18 bases between. CDR3 protein: CATLPTPADEQYF. The CDR3 region has the DNA TGTGCCACGCTTCCTACCCCAGCGGACGAGCAGTACTTC.

This clonotype was counted at least ten times. The chain uses TRBV6-5 and TRBJ2-1; D gene unclear. The V end lost 4 bases, the J end lost 0 bases, and 4 bases lay between the germline ends. The CDR3 sequence is 13 residues long. Germline V gives CDR1 MNHEY, CDR2 SVGAGI. The CDR3 DNA reads TGTGCCAGCAGTTTCCGCTCCTACAATGAGCAGTTCTTC. It translates to CASSFRSYNEQFF.

The gene calls are TRBV7-3 and TRBJ1-1; 9 nucleotides match TRBD1. J gave up 6 bases and V 2 bases, and 7 bases lay outside the gene matches. From germline, CDR1 is SGHTA and CDR2 FQGTGA. There are 15 residues in the CDR3. CDR3 sequence reads: CASSLYGTGRSEAFF. In nucleotides, the CDR3 is TGTGCCAGCAGCTTATACGGGACAGGGAGGTCTGAAGCTTTCTTT.

This clonotype was detected only a few times. J is TRBJ1-3 and V is TRBV27; tentatively, D is TRBD1 (6 bases). The CDR3 runs 16 residues. In germline, CDR1 is MNHEY, CDR2 SMNVEV (reference sequence). V dropped 0 bases and J dropped 3 bases, with 12 bases sitting between them. CDR3 sequence (DNA): TGTGCCAGCAGTTTATCGTGGGGGGGGCATGGAAACACCATATATTTT. This codes for CASSLSWGGHGNTIYF.

The chain has TRBV3-1 and TRBJ1-2; D remains unclear. V was cut by 1 base and J by 4 bases, with 10 bases left in between. From germline, CDR1 is LGHDT and CDR2 YNNKEL (reference sequence). This CDR3 is built from 14 residues. The CDR3 here is CASSQANSGYGYTF. Here the CDR3 DNA reads TGTGCCAGCAGCCAAGCCAACAGTGGCTATGGCTACACCTTC.

In its sample, this clonotype was seen many times. J is TRBJ2-7 and V is TRBV4-1, with 11 bases identical to TRBD1. Germline V CDR1 and CDR2: MGHRA, YSYEKL. The trim removed 5 bases at V and 5 bases at J, leaving 5 bases unmatched. This CDR3 has 14 residues. The CDR3 loop reads CASSVRDRGNEQYF. In nucleotides, the CDR3 is TGCGCCAGCAGCGTACGGGACAGGGGGAACGAGCAGTACTTC.

The gene calls are TRBV29-1 and TRBJ2-3; either TRBD1 or TRBD2 may supply D (5 bases each). V was pared by 7 bases and J by 8 bases, with 13 bases between. Germline V gene data show CDR1 as SQVTM and CDR2 as ANQGSEA. CDR3 size: 11 residues. The CDR3 loop reads CSARETLTQYF. In DNA form, the CDR3 reads TGCAGCGCCAGGGAGACCCTTACGCAGTATTTT.

This clonotype was observed a handful of times. The chain is built from TRBV18 and TRBJ1-4, with TRBD1 matching over 8 bases. V lost 3 bases and J lost 4; bases outside the gene matches: 7. Germline loops: CDR1 KGHSH, CDR2 LQKENI. This CDR3 spans 16 amino acids. CDR3 bases: TGTGCCAGCTCACCCGGACAGGGCGTGAATAATGAAAAACTGTTTTTT. The encoded protein is CASSPGQGVNNEKLFF.

This clonotype was seen ten or more times. The chain employs TRBV3-1 and TRBJ2-2; no definite D call. Between the trimmed V and J ends, which lost 0 bases and 5 bases, there was a span of 10 bases. The CDR3 loop spans 15 amino acids. Germline-derived CDR1 and CDR2 are LGHDT and YNNKEL (reference sequence). The CDR3 coding sequence is TGTGCCAGCAGCCAAGAGAGCATTCTAACCGGGGAGCTGTTTTTT. Translated, it gives CASSQESILTGELFF.